The 19 T cell receptor beta chains presented below share a single source sample, sequenced in a study of OX40 agonist ivuxolimab in advanced cancers. Produced via immunoSEQ multiplex PCR; TCRdb's table is partial and in-frame only. This repertoire shows about 49,000 clones, 60% to 80% found once; its top ten account for approximately 7.9%. The specimen was CD4+ or CD8+ T cells sorted from blood, collected in a trial of the OX40 agonist ivuxolimab. All receptors come from an adult with an advanced solid tumor such as melanoma, head and neck, liver or kidney cancer.

On this clone itself: At one boundary the junction diverges from the germline segment, which might be a read error. The same CDR3 can be traced to other DNA sequences in this sample. V is TRBV2 and J is TRBJ1-2, with 9 bases fitting TRBD1. The germline V gene has CDR1 SNHLY and CDR2 FYNNEI. The CDR3 totals 15 residues. The CDR3 spells CASSFTGGTGYGYTF. CDR3 coding DNA: TGCGCCAGCAGTTTCACAGGGGGCACGGGTTATGGCTACACCTTC.

This clone appeared a single time. This chain joins TRBV19 and TRBJ2-7; the match to TRBD2 covers 7 bases. V lost 3 bases, J lost 5 bases, and 13 bases stayed unmatched. Germline V gene lookup returns CDR1 LNHDA and CDR2 SQIVND (reference sequence). The CDR3 totals 16 residues. The CDR3 DNA reads as TGTGCCAGTAGTATGGCGGGAGCGGACGCCCGGGACGAGCAGTACTTC. Translating gives CASSMAGADARDEQYF.

In its sample, this clone was seen once. The chain uses TRBV18 and TRBJ2-7; the D gene is possibly TRBD2 (5 bases). The germline V and J ends were trimmed by 3 bases and 6 bases, with 15 bases remaining between them. Germline V CDR1 and CDR2: KGHSH, LQKENI. The CDR3 loop spans 14 amino acids. CDR3 region: CASSPRGGDGEQYF. The CDR3 region has the DNA TGTGCCAGCTCACCCCGGGGTGGAGACGGCGAGCAGTACTTC.

The rearrangement joins TRBV19 to TRBJ2-3; D gene unclear. This CDR3 contains 11 residues. Trimming removed 6 bases at V and 5 bases at J, with 6 bases between. Germline CDR1 LNHDA, CDR2 SQIVND (reference sequence). The CDR3 bases are TGTGCCAGTAGAGTTGGAGATACGCAGTATTTT. Its protein is CASRVGDTQYF. Complete variable domain (other parts from reference TRBV19 and TRBJ2-3): DGGITQSPKYLFRKEGQNVTLSCEQNLNHDAMYWYRQDPGQGLRLIYYSQIVNDFQKGDIAEGYSVSREKKESFPLTVTSAQKNPTAFYLCASRVGDTQYFGPGTRLTVL.

This chain links TRBV10-3 with TRBJ2-1; no reliable D call. The CDR3 runs to 15 residues. CDR1 and CDR2 (germline): ENHRY, SYGVKD. V lost 7 bases and J lost 5, with 18 bases in between. This CDR3 is CAITETGLLNNEQFF. The CDR3 DNA sequence: TGTGCCATCACTGAAACCGGTCTTCTCAACAATGAGCAGTTCTTC.

The chain joins TRBV5-6 to TRBJ2-7; no firm D call. The CDR3 covers 13 residues. V lost 0 bases to trimming and J lost 3 bases, with 7 bases between them. Germline V gene lookup returns CDR1 SGHDT and CDR2 YYEEEE. CDR3 protein: CASSLAGVYEQYF. The DNA for the CDR3 is TGTGCCAGCAGCTTGGCAGGAGTCTACGAGCAGTACTTC.

V is TRBV4-1 and J is TRBJ1-1, with TRBD1 as a possible D gene (5 bases). The length of the CDR3 is 15 residues. Per the germline V gene, CDR1 is MGHRA and CDR2 is YSYEKL. Deletions cut 4 bases from V and 1 base from J, with 13 bases between. CDR3 sequence: CASSRGRAENTEAFF. CDR3 DNA sequence: TGCGCCAGCAGCCGGGGCAGGGCGGAGAACACTGAAGCTTTCTTT.

J is TRBJ2-5 and V is TRBV15, with TRBD2 matching over 10 bases. J lost 5 bases, V lost 3 bases, and 9 bases had no gene match. The CDR3 consists of 16 residues. Germline lookup yields CDR1 LNHNV and CDR2 YYDKDF (reference sequence). The CDR3 here is CATSSLSGRLYETQYF. CDR3 nucleotides: TGTGCCACCAGCAGCCTTAGCGGGAGGTTGTACGAGACCCAGTACTTC.

This chain connects TRBV5-5 to TRBJ2-1; 8 nucleotides match TRBD1. The junction had 5 bases not matched to a gene; V was cut back by 1 base and J by 5 bases. The length of the CDR3 is 15 residues. Germline V gene sequence: CDR1 SGHKS, CDR2 YYEKEE (reference sequence). The CDR3 DNA reads TGTGCCAGCAGCTTGTCGGACAGGGAAAACAATGAGCAGTTCTTC. As protein: CASSLSDRENNEQFF.

J is TRBJ2-3 and V is TRBV5-6, with D unclear. Trimming removed 4 bases at V and 4 bases at J, with 10 bases between. The CDR3 loop spans 13 amino acids. The V gene's germline CDR1 is SGHDT and CDR2 YYEEEE. The CDR3 here is CASSLWGPDTQYF. DNA of the CDR3: TGTGCCAGCAGCCTCTGGGGTCCAGATACGCAGTATTTT.

The rearrangement links TRBV10-3 to TRBJ2-5; 9 bases align to TRBD1. V was pared by 9 bases and J by 3 bases, with 2 bases of the junction left unmatched. CDR3 size: 12 residues. The germline gives CDR1 ENHRY, CDR2 SYGVKD. The CDR3 DNA follows: TGTGCCATGGGGGACAGGGAAGAGACCCAGTACTTC. Its protein is CAMGDREETQYF.

V usage is TRBV30 and J usage is TRBJ2-1; 9 nucleotides agree with TRBD2. The CDR3 sequence is 19 residues long. Germline V gene sequence: CDR1 GTSNPN, CDR2 SVGIG (reference sequence). V trimming: 1 base; J trimming: 2 bases; junction bases outside the gene matches: 15. The CDR3 DNA reads TGTGCCTGGAGTGACCCCCCCGGTCGTAGCGGGAGACCCTACAATGAGCAGTTCTTC. Protein sequence: CAWSDPPGRSGRPYNEQFF.

There are a few counts of this clone. The gene calls are TRBV11-2 and TRBJ2-6; TRBD1 matches at 8 bases. The V gene end was trimmed by 5 bases and the J gene end by 1 base; junction bases not matched to a gene: 10. The CDR3 totals 18 residues. The V gene's germline CDR1 is SGHAT and CDR2 FQNNGV. The CDR3 DNA is TGTGCCAGCAGCCCCCGGACAGGGTTTATGTCTGGGGCCAACGTCCTGACTTTC. This sequence encodes CASSPRTGFMSGANVLTF.

V and J are TRBV19 and TRBJ2-7; D possibly corresponds to TRBD2 (5 bases). Germline V CDR1 and CDR2: LNHDA, SQIVND (reference sequence). V was shortened by 5 bases and J by 0 bases, with 17 bases between the two germline ends. The CDR3 length is 16 residues. The CDR3: CASSSPVARSSYEQYF. CDR3 sequence (DNA): TGTGCCAGTAGTTCCCCGGTAGCGCGAAGCTCCTACGAGCAGTACTTC.

V is TRBV19 and J is TRBJ2-7, with 11 bases aligning to TRBD1. The CDR3 loop spans 14 amino acids. V was clipped by 5 bases and J by 6 bases; unmatched bases: 6. The germline V gene encodes CDR1 LNHDA and CDR2 SQIVND (reference sequence). CDR3 in amino acids: CASSPGQGASEQYF. The CDR3 DNA reads as TGTGCCAGTAGTCCCGGACAGGGGGCGAGCGAGCAGTACTTC.

The V gene is TRBV29-1, the J gene TRBJ1-1; 7 bases agree with TRBD1. V trimming: 6 bases; J trimming: 5 bases; junction bases outside the gene matches: 9. Germline V CDR1 and CDR2: SQVTM, ANQGSEA. The CDR3 runs 13 residues. CDR3 residues: CSVHAGQRTEAFF. As DNA, the CDR3 is TGCAGCGTCCACGCGGGACAGAGGACTGAAGCTTTCTTT.

This clone was counted between two and nine times. The chain has TRBV6-1 and TRBJ2-3; weak D call: TRBD1 (6 bases). The CDR3 runs to 15 residues. The V gene's germline CDR1 is MNHNS and CDR2 SASEGT. V dropped 9 bases and J dropped 3 bases, with 19 bases sitting between them. The CDR3 nucleotides are TGTGCCAGTCCTGAGGATCACAGGGTAACAGATACGCAGTATTTT. Its protein is CASPEDHRVTDTQYF.

This clone was found once. The chain recombines TRBV7-8 with TRBJ2-1; the match to TRBD2 covers 11 bases. This CDR3 has 17 residues. J was trimmed by 8 bases and V by 6 bases; bases with no gene match: 15. Germline V lookup: CDR1 SGHVS, CDR2 FQNEAQ. The CDR3 spells CASRVTGTSGGRDEQFF. The CDR3 DNA sequence: TGTGCCAGCAGGGTGACCGGGACTAGCGGAGGGAGGGATGAGCAGTTCTTC.

This clone was counted a few times. The rearrangement uses TRBV18 and TRBJ2-7; D call uncertain. The V gene lost 3 bases and the J gene lost 2 bases, with 5 bases spanning the gap. This CDR3 has 12 residues. Per germline, CDR1 KGHSH and CDR2 LQKENI. CDR3: CASSPTTYEQYF. In DNA form, the CDR3 reads TGTGCCAGCTCACCGACGACCTACGAGCAGTACTTC.